This note documents a single T cell receptor (beta chain) sequence. Its antigen is currently unknown. This entry comes from a study of memory CD4+ T cells and cytomegalovirus serostatus. In the original analysis: After removing out-of-frame reads, around 2.2 million distinct TCRbeta sequences remained. Using immunoSEQ multiplex PCR, the repertoire was profiled, and TCRdb retains in-frame clones only, with some absent. For V, J and clone size, that table is used; D and trimming come from the DNA. This table has 50,000 or so clones, 65% to 80% appearing once. The sort gate was single viable CD3+CD4+CD8-CD45RO+ cells for memory CD4+ T cells. V lost 1 base and J lost 2; bases outside the gene matches: 7. The CDR3 spans 16 residues. Germline values: CDR1 MGHRA, CDR2 YSYEKL. Study outcomes and limitations: A US-trained random forest predicted CMV serostatus with median AUC roughly 0.9. Each of 65 to 75 CMV-associated TCRbeta sequences occurred in one to five individuals. The CMV-associated TCR signature appears largely within the CD4+ memory repertoire.

The TCR comes from an adult in good health and CMV-seropositive. This chain connects TRBV4-1 to TRBJ2-7; 8 bases are shared with TRBD2. Input material: memory CD4+ T cells from blood. The CDR3 DNA reads TGCGCCAGCAGCCAAGTGCCTGGGACTAGAACCTACGAGCAGTACTTC. It is translated as CASSQVPGTRTYEQYF.